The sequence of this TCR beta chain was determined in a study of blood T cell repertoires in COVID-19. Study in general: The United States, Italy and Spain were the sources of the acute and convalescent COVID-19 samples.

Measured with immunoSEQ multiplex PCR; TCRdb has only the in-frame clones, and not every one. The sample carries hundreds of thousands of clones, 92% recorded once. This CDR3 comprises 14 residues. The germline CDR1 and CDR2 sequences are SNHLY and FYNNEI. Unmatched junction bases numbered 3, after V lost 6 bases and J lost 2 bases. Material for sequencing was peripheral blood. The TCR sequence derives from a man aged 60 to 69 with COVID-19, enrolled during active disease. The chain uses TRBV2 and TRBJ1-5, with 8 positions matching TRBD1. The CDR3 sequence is CASSQGQGNQPQHF. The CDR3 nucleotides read TGTGCCAGCAGCCAGGGACAGGGCAATCAGCCCCAGCATTTT.